The next 18 T cell receptor beta chains were all read from a single sample in a study of early T cells in non-severe SARS-CoV-2 infection. In TCRdb, the 5' RACE reads were re-called with MiXCR into one record per CDR3 protein. The sample gives 50,000 to 65,000 distinct CDR3 sequences, 20% to 25% of which show up once; approximately 15% is in the top ten. Sequences were derived from whole blood, sampled at baseline. These receptors all come from an adult who was a healthcare worker with PCR-confirmed SARS-CoV-2 infection or an uninfected control (not recorded which).

There are a few counts of this clonotype. The chain recombines TRBV12-3 or TRBV12-4 with TRBJ2-3, with D perhaps being TRBD1 or TRBD2 (5 bases each). With 6 bases removed from V and 0 bases from J, the gap between germline ends came to 16 bases. The CDR3 contains 16 residues. CDR3 DNA: TGTGCCAGCAGAGCTCGAGGGGCCGTAAGCACAGATACGCAGTATTTT. It encodes CASRARGAVSTDTQYF.

This clonotype was counted only a few times. This sequence joins TRBV7-7 and TRBJ2-5; no clear D. Trimming took 8 bases from V and 1 from J, leaving 14 bases between them. The germline CDR1 and CDR2 sequences are SSHAT and FNYEAQ (reference sequence). The CDR3 loop spans 14 amino acids. The CDR3: CASPHRAAQETQYF. CDR3 DNA: TGTGCCAGCCCTCATAGGGCGGCCCAAGAGACCCAGTACTTC.

The chain is built from TRBV12-3 or TRBV12-4 and TRBJ2-1; TRBD1 might be the D (6 bases). Trimming stripped 5 bases from V and 2 bases from J, with 10 bases between. The length of the CDR3 is 14 residues. CDR3 in amino acids: CASSPGTPYNEQFF. The CDR3, as DNA: TGTGCCAGCAGTCCCGGGACACCCTACAATGAGCAGTTCTTC.

This clonotype appeared a few times. CDR3 DNA: TGTGCCAGCTCAATAAGTCAGGAGAACACTGAAGCTTTCTTT. Protein product: CASSISQENTEAFF. V usage is TRBV18 and J usage is TRBJ1-1; the D is unclear. The V end lost 5 bases, the J end lost 1 base, and 11 bases lay between the germline ends. CDR1 is KGHSH, CDR2 LQKENI, per germline. This CDR3 is 14 amino acids long. Complete variable domain (other parts from reference TRBV18 and TRBJ1-1): NAGVMQNPRHLVRRRGQEARLRCSPMKGHSHVYWYRQLPEEGLKFMVYLQKENIIDESGMPKERFSAEFPKEGPSILRIQQVVRGDSAAYFCASSISQENTEAFFGQGTRLTVV.

The chain recombines TRBV7-9 with TRBJ1-6; TRBD1 matches 8 bases. This CDR3 contains 17 residues. Germline V gene data show CDR1 as SEHNR and CDR2 as FQNEAQ (reference sequence). V lost 5 bases to trimming and J lost 9 bases; unmatched junction nucleotides: 15. The CDR3 DNA follows: TGTGCCAGCAGCCCTTCCGAACCCGGGACAGGATCTTCACCCCTCCACTTT. This encodes CASSPSEPGTGSSPLHF.

This clonotype was seen ten or more times. V gene TRBV19 combines with J gene TRBJ2-4, with a possible D match to TRBD2 (6 bases). Trimming pared 5 bases from V and 0 bases from J, leaving 14 bases between. Germline lookup yields CDR1 LNHDA and CDR2 SQIVND (reference sequence). The CDR3 is 16 amino acids. The CDR3 protein is CASSGAGILAKNIQYF. The CDR3 DNA follows: TGTGCCAGTAGTGGGGCGGGAATCCTAGCCAAAAACATTCAGTACTTC.

V is TRBV6-6 and J is TRBJ1-2; the D gene is possibly TRBD1 (5 bases). Germline V gene data show CDR1 as MNHNY and CDR2 as SVGAGI (reference sequence). Trimming removed 2 bases from V and 2 bases from J, with 9 bases in between. This CDR3 is 14 amino acids long. The CDR3 sequence is CASSYGGGNYGYTF. The CDR3 DNA sequence: TGTGCCAGCAGTTACGGGGGTGGGAACTATGGCTACACCTTC.

This clonotype has a handful of counts. The CDR3 nucleotides read TGTGCCAGCAGCCAAGTTTCGAACACCATATATTTT. Translating it yields CASSQVSNTIYF. The chain combines TRBV14 with TRBJ1-3; D not certain. CDR3 size: 12 residues. V was clipped by 1 base and J by 7 bases, with 5 bases between them. Germline V gives CDR1 SGHDN, CDR2 FVKESK.

The CDR3 protein is CASSFLGSEQFF. CDR3 DNA sequence: TGTGCCAGCAGTTTCCTGGGATCGGAGCAGTTCTTC. The chain is built from TRBV27 and TRBJ2-1; D gene uncertain. In germline, CDR1 is MNHEY, CDR2 SMNVEV (reference sequence). V lost 3 bases and J lost 10, with 10 bases in between. The CDR3 is 12 amino acids.

This chain links TRBV6-2 or TRBV6-3 with TRBJ1-2, with D possibly being TRBD1 (6 bases). V lost 6 bases to trimming and J lost 0 bases, with 14 bases between them. Looked up from germline, CDR1 is MNHEY and CDR2 is SVGEGT. The CDR3 totals 15 residues. CDR3 nucleotide sequence: TGTGCCAGCAGAACGGGACATATTACTAACTATGGCTACACCTTC. This gives the protein CASRTGHITNYGYTF.

The rearrangement joins TRBV19 to TRBJ2-2; D perhaps matches TRBD2 (5 bases). CDR1 is LNHDA, CDR2 SQIVND, per germline (reference sequence). This CDR3 spans 15 amino acids. V dropped 5 bases and J dropped 3 bases, with 13 bases sitting between them. The CDR3 protein is CASSRGDSYTGELFF. The CDR3 DNA follows: TGTGCCAGTAGTCGGGGAGATAGCTACACCGGGGAGCTGTTTTTT.

There are many counts of this clonotype. The chain has TRBV27 and TRBJ2-3; 7 positions agree with TRBD1. Germline-derived CDR1 and CDR2 are MNHEY and SMNVEV (reference sequence). The CDR3 consists of 12 residues. V gave up 5 bases and J gave up 8 bases; unmatched junction bases: 4. In DNA form, the CDR3 reads TGTGCCAGCAGTCCCCACAGGGGTACGCAGTATTTT. Translated: CASSPHRGTQYF.

This chain links TRBV5-1 with TRBJ2-5; D ambiguous. Germline CDR1 is SGHRS and CDR2 is YFSETQ. This CDR3 spans 13 amino acids. V shed 5 bases and J shed 4 bases, with 12 bases lying between them. CDR3 in amino acids: CASRFSPVETQYF. CDR3 sequence (DNA): TGCGCCAGCAGGTTCTCTCCAGTAGAGACCCAGTACTTC.

This clonotype was detected a few times. The chain recombines TRBV5-6 with TRBJ1-2; 7 bases are shared with TRBD1. V trimming: 4 bases; J trimming: 3 bases; junction bases outside the gene matches: 9. This CDR3 spans 15 amino acids. The germline V gene encodes CDR1 SGHDT and CDR2 YYEEEE. CDR3 in amino acids: CASSQGTDEHYGYTF. Here the CDR3 DNA reads TGTGCCAGCAGCCAAGGGACAGATGAGCACTATGGCTACACCTTC.

The rearrangement joins TRBV6-6 to TRBJ2-6; 9 nucleotides align to TRBD1. V lost 7 bases, J lost 0 bases, and 7 bases stayed unmatched. This CDR3 comprises 17 residues. The germline V gene encodes CDR1 MNHNY and CDR2 SVGAGI (reference sequence). CDR3 nucleotides: TGTGCCAGCAAGGGGGGACAGGGCCGCTCTGGGGCCAACGTCCTGACTTTC. Translation: CASKGGQGRSGANVLTF.

The chain recombines TRBV6-2 or TRBV6-3 with TRBJ2-1; D gene unclear. This CDR3 region has 13 residues. With 0 bases removed from V and 9 bases from J, the gap between germline ends came to 9 bases. The germline V gene encodes CDR1 MNHEY and CDR2 SVGEGT. The CDR3 sequence: CASSYSTRSEQFF. The DNA of the CDR3 is TGTGCCAGCAGTTACTCGACACGGAGTGAGCAGTTCTTC.

This sequence joins TRBV7-9 and TRBJ2-7, with TRBD2 matching 8 bases. Germline CDR1 and CDR2: SEHNR and FQNEAQ (reference sequence). The J segment lost 0 bases and the V segment lost 5 bases, leaving 6 bases of the junction unmatched. There are 15 residues in the CDR3. CDR3 bases: TGTGCCAGCAGCCGGGAGGGACGGAGCTCCTACGAGCAGTACTTC. This codes for CASSREGRSSYEQYF.

The DNA of the CDR3 is TGTGCCAGCAGCTTCGGGACAGGGTCGAGCGAGCAGTACTTC. Its protein product is CASSFGTGSSEQYF. The chain uses TRBV11-2 and TRBJ2-7, with 9 bases identical to TRBD1. This CDR3 is built from 14 residues. Germline CDR1 is SGHAT and CDR2 is FQNNGV. V trimming: 3 bases; J trimming: 6 bases; junction bases outside the gene matches: 6.